The rows below give T cell receptor beta chains drawn from one sample of a study of T cells after yellow fever vaccination. In TCRdb, the 5' RACE reads were re-called with MiXCR into one record per CDR3 protein. The table has hundreds of thousands of distinct CDR3 sequences, roughly 14% seen once. Sequenced here: PBMCs, sampled on the day of the yellow fever booster vaccination. The source of these receptors is a man aged 30 to 39 who received the YFV17D yellow fever vaccine. CDR3s include the opening cysteine and the closing phenylalanine or tryptophan. D genes are given only for firm matches. The size entry is marked missing in some rows and otherwise reads once, few, many or a size class.

.	17	TRBV18	few	TRBJ2-7	TGTGCCAGCTCACCATGGGGGTCCACGGGTGGGTTCAACGAGCAGTACTTC	CASSPWGSTGGFNEQYF
TRBD1	17	TRBV6-1	.	TRBJ2-3	TGTGCCAGCAGCCCCCGACTAGGGACAGGGGGTGCAGATACGCAGTATTTT	CASSPRLGTGGADTQYF
TRBD2	16	TRBV9	.	TRBJ2-2	TGTGCCAGCAGTCATACGAGGACTAGCGGGAGCGGGGAGCTGTTTTTT	CASSHTRTSGSGELFF
TRBD1	17	TRBV6-1	few	TRBJ1-6	TGTGCCAGCAGACCCAGCGGGACAGGGTTTTGGAATTCACCCCTCCACTTT	CASRPSGTGFWNSPLHF
TRBD2	15	TRBV29-1	few	TRBJ2-1	TGCAGCGTGGGTTTTACTAGCGGGACCAACAATGAGCAGTTCTTC	CSVGFTSGTNNEQFF
.	15	TRBV12-3/TRBV12-4	few	TRBJ1-5	TGTGCCAGCAGTTCCAGGGAAGGGGGCAATCAGCCCCAGCATTTT	CASSSREGGNQPQHF
.	14	TRBV20-1	.	TRBJ2-7	TGCAGTGCGGGATTTGCGGGGGCCTCCTACGAGCAGTACTTC	CSAGFAGASYEQYF
TRBD2	16	TRBV11-2	.	TRBJ2-1	TGTGCCAGCAGCCACGTTCTAGCGGGAAGAAAAGATGAGCAGTTCTTC	CASSHVLAGRKDEQFF
TRBD2	12	TRBV29-1	.	TRBJ2-1	TGCAGCGTTGAAGATAGCGGGGATGAGCAGTTCTTC	CSVEDSGDEQFF
.	15	TRBV7-2	.	TRBJ2-3	TGTGCCAGCAGCCTTTCTGAACCGAGCACAGATACGCAGTATTTT	CASSLSEPSTDTQYF
TRBD2	16	TRBV9	few	TRBJ2-2	TGTGCCAGCAGCGCTCTGACTAGCGGGAACACCGGGGAGCTGTTTTTT	CASSALTSGNTGELFF
.	15	TRBV12-3/TRBV12-4	.	TRBJ2-1	TGTGCCAGCAGCCTCCGGGACGGCTCCTACAATGAGCAGTTCTTC	CASSLRDGSYNEQFF
.	12	TRBV20-1	.	TRBJ1-3	TGCAGTGCTAGAGAAGTGGAGAACACCATATATTTT	CSAREVENTIYF
.	14	TRBV20-1	.	TRBJ1-2	TGCAGTGCTAGAGTTCACGGCGTCGGGGTAGGCTACACCTTC	CSARVHGVGVGYTF
TRBD1	18	TRBV7-6	.	TRBJ1-5	TGTGCCAGCAGCTTAGTTGCGCCGACAGGGGGCGTTGATCAGCCCCAGCATTTT	CASSLVAPTGGVDQPQHF
.	15	TRBV5-1	few	TRBJ2-5	TGCGCCAGCACGGTAGACGGAGGATTAAAGAAAACCCAGTACTTC	CASTVDGGLKKTQYF
TRBD1	15	TRBV12-3/TRBV12-4	.	TRBJ2-7	TGTGCCAGCAGTTTTCCGGGACAGGGGACCTACGAGCAGTACTTC	CASSFPGQGTYEQYF
.	14	TRBV27	.	TRBJ1-2	TGTGCCAGCACCCCGGACCGGACCCACTATGGCTACACCTTC	CASTPDRTHYGYTF
.	15	TRBV6-2/TRBV6-3	.	TRBJ1-5	TGTGTCAGCAGTTATGGGTTGGGGGGCAATCAGCCCCAGCATTTT	CVSSYGLGGNQPQHF
.	13	TRBV10-3	few	TRBJ2-7	TGTGCCATCAGTGAAGGCGGGTTTGGCGAGCAGTACTTC	CAISEGGFGEQYF
.	13	TRBV6-1	few	TRBJ1-1	TGTGCCAGCAGGAAACACAAGAACACTGAAGCTTTCTTT	CASRKHKNTEAFF
.	15	TRBV27	.	TRBJ2-1	TGTGCCAGCAGTTTTCGCGCGGGATCGTTCAATGAGCAGTTCTTC	CASSFRAGSFNEQFF
.	15	TRBV29-1	few	TRBJ2-1	TGCAGCGTGGGCGGGCAGAGGCCCTATACACATGAGCAGTTCTTC	CSVGGQRPYTHEQFF
TRBD2	14	TRBV7-2	.	TRBJ2-1	TGTGCCAGCAAAGCGGGAGGGCCCTTCTATGAGCAGTTCTTC	CASKAGGPFYEQFF
TRBD2	14	TRBV29-1	many	TRBJ2-1	TGCAGCGTGACAGCGGGAGTGGCCTACAATGAGCAGTTCTTC	CSVTAGVAYNEQFF
.	12	TRBV24-1	.	TRBJ2-5	TGTGCCACCAGTGAACCTCAAGAGACCCAGTACTTC	CATSEPQETQYF
.	12	TRBV25-1	few	TRBJ1-4	TGTGCCAGCAGTGGAGACAGCGAAAAACTGTTTTTT	CASSGDSEKLFF
.	12	TRBV6-2/TRBV6-3	many	TRBJ2-7	TGTGCCAGCAGTTACCCCCACTCCGAGCAGTACTTC	CASSYPHSEQYF
.	12	TRBV11-2	.	TRBJ2-2	TGTGCCAGCCTATCAGGGACCGGGGAGCTGTTTTTT	CASLSGTGELFF
.	15	TRBV5-1	once	TRBJ2-5	TGCGCCAGCAGCCTAAACAGGATCCGGGTGGAGACCCAGTACTTC	CASSLNRIRVETQYF
.	13	TRBV20-1	.	TRBJ2-1	TGCAGTGCTAGACGAGGGAGTACCAATGAGCAGTTCTTC	CSARRGSTNEQFF
.	14	TRBV20-1	few	TRBJ2-1	TGCAGTGCTAGCGACTTTCTTCTCGGCGATGAGCAGTTCTTC	CSASDFLLGDEQFF
.	17	TRBV6-2/TRBV6-3	.	TRBJ2-3	TGTGCCAGCAGTTACTCCCCTTACAGGGACGGGGAAGATACGCAGTATTTT	CASSYSPYRDGEDTQYF
.	15	TRBV28	few	TRBJ2-3	TGTGCCAGCAGCCCCCCGGCGGGAAGCACAGATACGCAGTATTTT	CASSPPAGSTDTQYF
.	13	TRBV7-8	few	TRBJ1-2	TGTGCCAGCAGCCAAAACCAGGGAGGTGGCTACACCTTC	CASSQNQGGGYTF
.	11	TRBV29-1	few	TRBJ2-1	TGCAGCGTTTATTCAGGGAATGAGCAGTTCTTC	CSVYSGNEQFF